This T cell receptor beta chain was recorded in a study of OX40 agonist ivuxolimab in advanced cancers. This clone is medium-sized within its sample. Germline V lookup: CDR1 SEHNR, CDR2 FQNEAQ (reference sequence). After removal of 5 bases from V and 4 bases from J, the junction contained 9 bases not matched to a gene. CDR3 length: 15 amino acids. Produced via immunoSEQ multiplex PCR; TCRdb's table is partial and in-frame only. The data contain some 32,000 clones, around 83% of them singletons. The chain is built from TRBV7-9 and TRBJ1-1; 8 positions agree with TRBD1. The source was CD4+ or CD8+ T cells sorted from blood, collected in a trial of the OX40 agonist ivuxolimab. The receptor's source is an adult with an advanced solid tumor such as melanoma, head and neck, liver or kidney cancer. CDR3 residues: CASSPVTGVSTEAFF. In nucleotides, the CDR3 is TGTGCCAGCAGCCCGGTGACAGGGGTAAGCACTGAAGCTTTCTTT.